This TCR beta chain emerged from a study of Tregs in tolerant kidney transplant recipients. General study results and limits: Tregs expanded with activated donor B cells seemed most donor-specific. Biological reproducibility was not directly addressed, but technical replication error appeared minimal.

A note on this clone: Antigen specificity is unknown. The identical CDR3 is also encoded by other nucleotide sequences in the sample.

Here immunoSEQ multiplex PCR was the method, and the copy in TCRdb shows in-frame clones only, minus some. The sample has 60,000 or so clones; over 75% are singletons. The V gene's germline CDR1 is SQVTM and CDR2 ANQGSEA. The CDR3 length is 14 residues. The ends were cut back, 7 bases at V and 0 bases at J, with 13 bases in the middle. The source is a human donor who received a combined kidney and bone marrow transplant. The chain uses TRBV29-1 and TRBJ1-5; the D gene is possibly TRBD1 (6 bases). The sequencing here drew on Tregs from blood, taken before the transplant. The CDR3 sequence is CSAERGDSNQPQHF. The CDR3 coding sequence is TGCAGCGCCGAAAGGGGGGATAGCAATCAGCCCCAGCATTTT.